This T cell receptor beta chain was identified in a study of T cell responses to AZD1222 COVID-19 vaccine. Using immunoSEQ multiplex PCR, the repertoire was profiled, and TCRdb retains in-frame clones only, with some absent. The sample has 100,000 to 120,000 clones, less than 90% seen once; the top ten hold more than 1.5%. The germline V gene has CDR1 MNHEY and CDR2 SVGAGI. The CDR3 spans 14 residues. V dropped 2 bases and J dropped 2; count of bases not matched to a gene: 3. This clone is a singleton in its sample. This chain links TRBV6-5 with TRBJ2-7; 7 bases fit TRBD2. Specimen: peripheral blood, collected on day 0 of AZD1222 vaccination. The clonotype originates from an adult in good health. The CDR3 region is CASSYNRGAYEQYF. The CDR3 region has the DNA TGTGCCAGCAGTTACAATCGGGGGGCCTACGAGCAGTACTTC.